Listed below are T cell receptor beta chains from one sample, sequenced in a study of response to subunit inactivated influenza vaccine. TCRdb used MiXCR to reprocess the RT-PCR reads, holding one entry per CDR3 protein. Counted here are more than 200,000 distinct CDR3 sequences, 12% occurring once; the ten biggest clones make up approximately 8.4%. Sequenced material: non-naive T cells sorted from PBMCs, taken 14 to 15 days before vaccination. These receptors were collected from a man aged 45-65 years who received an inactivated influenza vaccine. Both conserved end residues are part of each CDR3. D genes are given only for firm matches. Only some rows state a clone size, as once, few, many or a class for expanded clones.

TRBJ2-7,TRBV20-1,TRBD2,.,CSIYPGLAGEVSYEQYF,TGCAGTATCTACCCGGGACTAGCGGGAGAAGTTTCCTACGAGCAGTACTTC
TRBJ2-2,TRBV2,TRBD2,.,CASSPGLAGTGELFF,TGTGCCAGCAGTCCCGGACTAGCGGGCACCGGGGAGCTGTTTTTT
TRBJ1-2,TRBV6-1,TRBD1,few,CASSDGTGAWGYGYTF,TGTGCCAGCAGTGACGGGACAGGGGCTTGGGGCTATGGCTACACCTTC
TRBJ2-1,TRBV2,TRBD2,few,CASRLAGVNEQFF,TGTGCCAGTAGACTAGCGGGCGTCAATGAGCAGTTCTTC
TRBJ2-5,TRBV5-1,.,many,CASSLGMGRGETQYF,TGCGCCAGCAGCTTGGGAATGGGTCGCGGGGAGACCCAGTACTTC
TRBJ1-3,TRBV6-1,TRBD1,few,CASRRTGVSGNTIYF,TGTGCCAGCAGAAGGACAGGGGTCTCAGGAAACACCATATATTTT
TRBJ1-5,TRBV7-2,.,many,CASSYGPFGNQPQHF,TGTGCCAGCAGCTATGGACCGTTTGGCAATCAGCCCCAGCATTTT
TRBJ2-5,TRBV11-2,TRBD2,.,CASSFAGGPGETQYF,TGTGCCAGCAGCTTTGCGGGAGGGCCGGGGGAGACCCAGTACTTC
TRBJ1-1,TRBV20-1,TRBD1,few,CSTVATGKSAEAFF,TGCAGTACCGTCGCGACAGGGAAGTCTGCTGAAGCTTTCTTT
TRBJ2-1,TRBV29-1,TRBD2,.,CSVGLGGYEQFF,TGCAGCGTCGGACTAGGTGGCTATGAGCAGTTCTTC
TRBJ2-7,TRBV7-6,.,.,CASSLPPGPGHEQYF,TGTGCCAGCAGCTTACCTCCGGGCCCGGGACACGAGCAGTACTTC
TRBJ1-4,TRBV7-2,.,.,CASSLMGLGGNEKLFF,TGTGCCAGCAGCTTAATGGGCCTCGGGGGTAATGAAAAACTGTTTTTT
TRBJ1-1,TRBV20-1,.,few,CSARGPRKGTEAFF,TGCAGTGCTAGAGGTCCCAGGAAGGGCACTGAAGCTTTCTTT
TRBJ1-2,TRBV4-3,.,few,CASSQDLAPGVGYTF,TGCGCCAGCAGCCAAGATTTGGCCCCCGGGGTTGGCTACACCTTC
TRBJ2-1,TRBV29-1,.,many,CSVIAVDEQFF,TGCAGCGTCATAGCGGTCGATGAGCAGTTCTTC
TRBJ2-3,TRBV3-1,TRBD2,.,CASSQDSGGLRSTDTQYF,TGTGCCAGCAGCCAAGATTCGGGGGGGTTAAGGAGCACAGATACGCAGTATTTT
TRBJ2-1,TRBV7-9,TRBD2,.,CASSPRSSGTGGEQFF,TGTGCCAGCAGCCCCCGGTCTAGCGGGACTGGCGGGGAGCAGTTCTTC